Each of the 30 T cell receptor beta chains below was sequenced from the same sample in a study of cytomegalovirus exposure and HLA in healthy donors. PCR involved 60 Vbeta and 13 Jbeta primers. Sequencing was performed with immunoSEQ multiplex PCR; in TCRdb, only in-frame clones are kept and a portion is missing. The profile covers 90,000 to 120,000 clones, with around 76% appearing a single time and roughly 3% taken by the ten largest. The sample comprised PBMCs. These receptors were collected from a man aged 25-45 years in good health and CMV-seropositive.

The CDR3 DNA reads TGTGCCAGCAGCGCCGAGGATTATAGCAATCAGCCCCAGCATTTT. Translating gives CASSAEDYSNQPQHF. The chain couples TRBV7-9 to TRBJ1-5; D unresolved. Germline CDR1 SEHNR, CDR2 FQNEAQ (reference sequence). The CDR3 sequence is 15 residues long. V gave up 5 bases and J gave up 0 bases, with 11 bases separating them. Combining the CDR3 with reference TRBV7-9 and TRBJ1-5 gives the whole variable domain DTGVSQNPRHKITKRGQNVTFRCDPISEHNRLYWYRQTLGQGPEFLTYFQNEAQLEKSRLLSDRFSAERPKGSFSTLEIQRTEQGDSAMYLCASSAEDYSNQPQHFGDGTRLSIL.

The chain is built from TRBV18 and TRBJ1-1; no definite D call. CDR3 length: 15 residues. V lost 3 bases and J 1 base, leaving 12 bases between the germline ends. The germline V gene has CDR1 KGHSH and CDR2 LQKENI. In DNA, the CDR3 is TGTGCCAGCTCACCTCCTGGGCTTTCGAACACTGAAGCTTTCTTT. Protein sequence: CASSPPGLSNTEAFF.

This chain uses TRBV9 with TRBJ1-2; D is ambiguous. The CDR3 has 14 residues. Trimming left V 4 bases short and J 2 bases short, with 12 bases between. Germline-derived CDR1 and CDR2 are SGDLS and YYNGEE. For the CDR3, the DNA is TGTGCCAGCAGCAGCGGTGGAGAAAACTATGGCTACACCTTC. Its translation is CASSSGGENYGYTF.

This clone occurred once. The chain carries TRBV11-3 and TRBJ2-7; D unclear. Germline CDR1 reads SGHNT; CDR2 reads YENEEA. This CDR3 contains 15 residues. Trimming took off 5 bases at V and 5 bases at J, with 19 bases between the two ends. The CDR3 here is CASSGTWQVGHEQYF. CDR3 nucleotides: TGTGCCAGCAGCGGTACTTGGCAGGTTGGGCACGAGCAGTACTTC.

This clone was observed a single time. V and J are TRBV2 and TRBJ2-3, with 7 bases fitting TRBD2. The germline gives CDR1 SNHLY, CDR2 FYNNEI. The CDR3 contains 15 residues. Trimming cost V 5 bases and J 0 bases; bases outside gene matches: 5. The CDR3 spells CASSRLAPSTDTQYF. The CDR3 DNA reads as TGTGCCAGCAGTCGACTAGCTCCTAGCACAGATACGCAGTATTTT.

The chain recombines TRBV5-6 with TRBJ1-2; 7 bases align to TRBD1. This CDR3 is 15 amino acids long. Unmatched junction bases numbered 8, after V lost 4 bases and J lost 2 bases. Germline CDR1 reads SGHDT; CDR2 reads YYEEEE. This chain's CDR3 is CASSPGDRLNYGYTF. CDR3 coding DNA: TGTGCCAGCAGCCCGGGGGACAGACTCAACTATGGCTACACCTTC. The whole variable domain, remainder taken from reference TRBV5-6 and TRBJ1-2, is DAGVTQSPTHLIKTRGQQVTLRCSPKSGHDTVSWYQQALGQGPQFIFQYYEEEERQRGNFPDRFSGHQFPNYSSELNVNALLLGDSALYLCASSPGDRLNYGYTFGSGTRLTVV.

This rearrangement joins TRBV5-6 to TRBJ2-4, with 7 bases lining up with TRBD1. Germline V gene lookup returns CDR1 SGHDT and CDR2 YYEEEE. Losses at the gene ends were 0 bases for V and 0 bases for J; bases not matched to a gene: 6. The CDR3 has 17 residues. The CDR3 DNA reads as TGTGCCAGCAGCTTGGGGGACAGCAATATAGCCAAAAACATTCAGTACTTC. It specifies CASSLGDSNIAKNIQYF.

The CDR3 DNA reads as TGCGCCAGCAGCCAAGCAGGGTATCAGAACTATGGCTACACCTTC. Translating gives CASSQAGYQNYGYTF. The gene calls are TRBV4-1 and TRBJ1-2; tentatively, D is TRBD1 (5 bases). Germline V gene sequence: CDR1 MGHRA, CDR2 YSYEKL. CDR3 length: 15 amino acids. The V end lost 1 base, the J end lost 2 bases, and 11 bases lay between the germline ends.

This clone was picked up one time. The V call is TRBV6-5, the J call TRBJ2-1, with D uncertain. The CDR3 extends over 11 amino acids. Germline V CDR1 and CDR2: MNHEY, SVGAGI. V lost 2 bases to trimming and J lost 10 bases, with 6 bases between them. The CDR3 sequence is CASSYRGEQFF. DNA of the CDR3: TGTGCCAGCAGTTACAGAGGAGAGCAGTTCTTC.

This chain connects TRBV5-6 to TRBJ2-5, with D perhaps matching TRBD1 (6 bases). The ends were cut back, 4 bases at V and 5 bases at J, with 12 bases in the middle. There are 13 residues in the CDR3. Germline CDR1 and CDR2: SGHDT and YYEEEE. CDR3 residues: CASSLQGGETQYF. The CDR3 DNA follows: TGTGCCAGCAGCCTACAGGGCGGGGAGACCCAGTACTTC.

This chain uses TRBV4-1 with TRBJ1-1; D is uncertain. The CDR3 loop spans 16 amino acids. The V gene lost 0 bases and the J gene lost 1 base, with 12 bases spanning the gap. Germline V CDR1 and CDR2: MGHRA, YSYEKL. The CDR3 sequence: CASSQDSRLQNTEAFF. Written as DNA, the CDR3 is TGCGCCAGCAGCCAAGATTCGAGGTTACAGAACACTGAAGCTTTCTTT.

This clone has just a few counts. This chain joins TRBV7-8 and TRBJ2-5, with no clear D. Germline V gives CDR1 SGHVS, CDR2 FQNEAQ. The CDR3 is made up of 14 amino acids. The V and J ends lost 1 base and 2 bases respectively, with 8 bases between them. For the CDR3, the DNA is TGTGCCAGCAGCTTAGATTACGGGCAAGAGACCCAGTACTTC. It translates to CASSLDYGQETQYF.

This chain joins TRBV5-5 and TRBJ1-2, with TRBD1 matching over 8 bases. Germline lookup yields CDR1 SGHKS and CDR2 YYEKEE (reference sequence). The CDR3 covers 17 residues. Trimming at V came to 0 bases and at J to 3 bases, leaving 10 bases not matched to a gene. CDR3 loop: CASSLVPGQAFDYGYTF. The DNA of the CDR3 is TGTGCCAGCAGCTTGGTGCCGGGACAGGCGTTCGACTATGGCTACACCTTC.

The chain uses TRBV7-2 and TRBJ2-5; no firm D call. The V end lost 1 base, the J end lost 4 bases, and 7 bases lay between the germline ends. This CDR3 is 13 amino acids long. In germline, CDR1 is SGHTA, CDR2 FQGNSA. The DNA of the CDR3 is TGTGCCAGCAGCTTAGTCTACGGAGAGACCCAGTACTTC. Translating gives CASSLVYGETQYF.

The chain is built from TRBV7-3 and TRBJ2-1; 13 nucleotides match TRBD2. Germline V gene sequence: CDR1 SGHTA, CDR2 FQGTGA. Germline trimming cut 6 bases from V and 7 bases from J; bases unmatched to any gene: 6. The CDR3 runs to 15 residues. CDR3 nucleotide sequence: TGTGCCAGCAGGGCGACTAGCGGGGGGTTGAATGAGCAGTTCTTC. Amino acids: CASRATSGGLNEQFF.

The V gene is TRBV28, the J gene TRBJ1-1; D is unclear. V was clipped by 2 bases and J by 6 bases, with 13 bases between them. Germline V gene data show CDR1 as MDHEN and CDR2 as SYDVKM. The CDR3 sequence is 14 residues long. CDR3 in amino acids: CASSLPLGSAEAFF. In nucleotides, the CDR3 is TGTGCCAGCAGTTTACCACTCGGTTCGGCTGAAGCTTTCTTT.

The chain's CDR3 is CASSPGGGSAGYTEAFF. The DNA for the CDR3 is TGTGCCAGCAGCCCTGGTGGGGGGAGTGCCGGTTACACTGAAGCTTTCTTT. The rearrangement joins TRBV9 to TRBJ1-1, with D maybe TRBD1 (5 bases). V was cut by 4 bases and J by 3 bases, with 22 bases left in between. This CDR3 contains 17 residues. The germline V gene encodes CDR1 SGDLS and CDR2 YYNGEE.

The rearrangement uses TRBV19 and TRBJ2-1; D might be TRBD2 (5 bases). This CDR3 comprises 14 residues. Trimming shortened V by 4 bases and J by 8 bases, and 15 bases separated the two germline ends. The V gene's germline CDR1 is LNHDA and CDR2 SQIVND (reference sequence). CDR3 sequence: CASSSSGRRHEQFF. In DNA, the CDR3 is TGTGCCAGTAGTAGCAGCGGACGGAGACATGAGCAGTTCTTC. Full variable domain (remainder filled in from reference TRBV19 and TRBJ2-1): DGGITQSPKYLFRKEGQNVTLSCEQNLNHDAMYWYRQDPGQGLRLIYYSQIVNDFQKGDIAEGYSVSREKKESFPLTVTSAQKNPTAFYLCASSSSGRRHEQFFGPGTRLTVL.

The V call is TRBV2, the J call TRBJ1-1; no clear D gene. There are 12 residues in the CDR3. The germline V and J ends were trimmed by 2 bases and 4 bases, with 5 bases remaining between them. The germline V gene encodes CDR1 SNHLY and CDR2 FYNNEI. The CDR3: CASSEQSTEAFF. CDR3 sequence (DNA): TGTGCCAGCAGTGAACAGTCCACTGAAGCTTTCTTT.

This clone was observed once. V gene TRBV4-1 combines with J gene TRBJ1-2, with D tentatively TRBD1 (5 bases). Trimming removed 0 bases from V and 4 bases from J, with 9 bases in between. CDR3 length equals 14 residues. The germline V gene has CDR1 MGHRA and CDR2 YSYEKL. CDR3 in amino acids: CASSQDRGSYGYTF. The CDR3 nucleotides read TGCGCCAGCAGCCAAGATAGGGGCAGCTATGGCTACACCTTC.

Concerning this clone itself: Other DNA sequences in this specimen translate into the identical CDR3. The rearrangement links TRBV10-2 to TRBJ2-2, with 7 nucleotides matching TRBD1. CDR1 is WSHSY and CDR2 is SAAADI in the germline V gene. V lost 8 bases and J lost 5; bases outside the gene matches: 5. The CDR3 is 13 residues long. DNA of the CDR3: TGCGCCAGCCGGGACAGTAGTACCGGGGAGCTGTTTTTT. Translating it yields CASRDSSTGELFF.

This chain connects TRBV30 to TRBJ1-4; 9 bases map to TRBD1. V was pared by 2 bases and J by 7 bases, with 11 bases of the junction left unmatched. Germline lookup yields CDR1 GTSNPN and CDR2 SVGIG (reference sequence). The CDR3 is 16 residues long. CDR3 amino acids: CAWSPQVGTGSEKLFF. Written as DNA, the CDR3 is TGTGCCTGGAGTCCCCAGGTGGGGACAGGGTCTGAAAAACTGTTTTTT.

The chain employs TRBV21-1 and TRBJ2-2; the D segment call TRBD2 is taken from the table without a DNA check. TRBV21-1 is classified as a pseudogene. This CDR3 has 16 amino acids. The CDR3 loop is CASSKVTTESTGELFF. Written as DNA, the CDR3 is TGTGCCAGCAGCAAAGTGACGACGGAGTCCACCGGGGAGCTGTTTTTT.

The CDR3 nucleotides read TGTGCCAGTAGTATAACAGGGCGGCACAATCAGCCCCAGCATTTT. It specifies CASSITGRHNQPQHF. V usage is TRBV19 and J usage is TRBJ1-5; perhaps TRBD1 as D (6 bases). Trimming took 2 bases from V and 3 from J, leaving 11 bases between them. The CDR3 spans 15 residues. Germline CDR1 LNHDA, CDR2 SQIVND (reference sequence). Full variable domain (remainder filled in from reference TRBV19 and TRBJ1-5): DGGITQSPKYLFRKEGQNVTLSCEQNLNHDAMYWYRQDPGQGLRLIYYSQIVNDFQKGDIAEGYSVSREKKESFPLTVTSAQKNPTAFYLCASSITGRHNQPQHFGDGTRLSIL.

In regard to this clone: A read error may produce the germline difference seen at one junction end. The chain uses TRBV30 and TRBJ1-1; D call uncertain. CDR1 is GTSNPN, CDR2 SVGIG, per germline (reference sequence). The CDR3 is 11 amino acids. This CDR3 reads CAWSVRYYLSW. The DNA for the CDR3 is TGTGCCTGGAGTGTACGGTATTACCTCTCCTGG.

Points on this clone: The junction differs from germline at one of its ends, possibly a read error. The chain couples TRBV7-9 to TRBJ2-7; D is unresolved. Germline lookup yields CDR1 SEHNR and CDR2 FQNEAQ (reference sequence). The CDR3 contains 11 residues. The CDR3 region is CSSSSAYEQYF. For the CDR3, the DNA is TGTTCCAGCAGCTCCGCCTACGAGCAGTACTTC.

For this clone: At one boundary the junction diverges from the germline segment, which might be a read error. The chain recombines TRBV28 with TRBJ2-7; 7 nucleotides agree with TRBD1. Germline CDR1 and CDR2: MDHEN and SYDVKM. The CDR3 totals 11 residues. Here the CDR3 reads CVTGTDYEQYF. CDR3 bases: TGCGTTACCGGGACAGATTACGAGCAGTACTTC.

The chain has TRBV5-6 and TRBJ1-6; tentative D call: TRBD1 (6 bases). The CDR3 contains 14 residues. Between the trimmed V and J ends, which lost 4 bases and 7 bases, there was a span of 12 bases. Germline V lookup: CDR1 SGHDT, CDR2 YYEEEE. The CDR3 DNA reads TGTGCCAGCAGCACTGGGGGCCAAAATTCACCCCTCCACTTT. Amino acids: CASSTGGQNSPLHF. The variable domain in full, with the rest retrieved from reference TRBV5-6 and TRBJ1-6, is DAGVTQSPTHLIKTRGQQVTLRCSPKSGHDTVSWYQQALGQGPQFIFQYYEEEERQRGNFPDRFSGHQFPNYSSELNVNALLLGDSALYLCASSTGGQNSPLHFGNGTRLTVT.

This chain uses TRBV5-6 with TRBJ2-1, with 11 nucleotides matching TRBD2. This CDR3 region has 18 residues. Germline V gives CDR1 SGHDT, CDR2 YYEEEE. J was trimmed by 0 bases and V by 1 base; bases with no gene match: 6. CDR3 nucleotides: TGTGCCAGCAGCTTGCGGCTAGCGGGGGGTAGCTCCTACAATGAGCAGTTCTTC. Translating it yields CASSLRLAGGSSYNEQFF.

The chain is built from TRBV7-8 and TRBJ1-4; TRBD1 might be the D (5 bases). Germline CDR1 is SGHVS and CDR2 is FQNEAQ. The CDR3 loop spans 14 amino acids. V was shortened by 5 bases and J by 6 bases, with 13 bases between the two germline ends. In DNA form, the CDR3 reads TGTGCCAGCAGCCTTAGAGACAGTGATGAAAAACTGTTTTTT. It is translated as CASSLRDSDEKLFF.